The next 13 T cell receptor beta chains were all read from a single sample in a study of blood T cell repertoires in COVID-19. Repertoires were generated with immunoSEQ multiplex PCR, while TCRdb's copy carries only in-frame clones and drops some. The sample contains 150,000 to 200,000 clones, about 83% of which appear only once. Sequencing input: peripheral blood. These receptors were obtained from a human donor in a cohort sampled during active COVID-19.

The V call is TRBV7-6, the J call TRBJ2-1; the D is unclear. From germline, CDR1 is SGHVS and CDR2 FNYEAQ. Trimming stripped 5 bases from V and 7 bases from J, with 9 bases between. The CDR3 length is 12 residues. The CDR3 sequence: CASSQWRNEQFF. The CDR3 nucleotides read TGTGCCAGCAGCCAGTGGCGGAATGAGCAGTTCTTC. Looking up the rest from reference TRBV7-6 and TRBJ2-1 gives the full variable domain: GAGVSQSPRYKVTKRGQDVALRCDPISGHVSLYWYRQALGQGPEFLTYFNYEAQQDKSGLPNDRFSAERPEGSISTLTIQRTEQRDSAMYRCASSQWRNEQFFGPGTRLTVL.

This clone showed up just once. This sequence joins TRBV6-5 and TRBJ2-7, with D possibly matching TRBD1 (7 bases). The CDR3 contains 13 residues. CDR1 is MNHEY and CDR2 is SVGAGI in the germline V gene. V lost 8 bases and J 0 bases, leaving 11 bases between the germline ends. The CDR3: CASWGDSSYEQYF. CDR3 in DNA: TGTGCCAGCTGGGGGGACAGCTCCTACGAGCAGTACTTC.

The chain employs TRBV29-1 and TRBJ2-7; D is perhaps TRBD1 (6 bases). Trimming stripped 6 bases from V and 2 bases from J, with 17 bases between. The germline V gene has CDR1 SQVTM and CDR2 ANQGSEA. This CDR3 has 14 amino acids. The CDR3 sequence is CSVDRADRPYEQYF. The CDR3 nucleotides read TGCAGCGTGGACCGGGCTGACAGGCCCTACGAGCAGTACTTC.

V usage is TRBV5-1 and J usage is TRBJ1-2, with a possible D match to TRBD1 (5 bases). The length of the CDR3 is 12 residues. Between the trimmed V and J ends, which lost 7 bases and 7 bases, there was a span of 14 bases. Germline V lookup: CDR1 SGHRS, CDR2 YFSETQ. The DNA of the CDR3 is TGCGCCAGCGGCGCTGGGGCTTCTGGCTACACCTTC. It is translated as CASGAGASGYTF.

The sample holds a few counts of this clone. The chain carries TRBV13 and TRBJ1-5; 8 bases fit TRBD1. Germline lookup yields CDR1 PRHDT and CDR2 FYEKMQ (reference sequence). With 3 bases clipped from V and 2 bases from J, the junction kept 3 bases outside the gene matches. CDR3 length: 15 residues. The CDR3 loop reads CASSFSGGGNQPQHF. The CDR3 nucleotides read TGTGCCAGCAGCTTCTCAGGGGGCGGCAATCAGCCCCAGCATTTT.

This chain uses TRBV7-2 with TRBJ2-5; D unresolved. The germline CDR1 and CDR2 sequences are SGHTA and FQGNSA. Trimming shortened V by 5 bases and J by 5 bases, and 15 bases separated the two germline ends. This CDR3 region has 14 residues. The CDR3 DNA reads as TGTGCCAGCAGCCTCGGTGAATACCCGGAGACCCAGTACTTC. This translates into CASSLGEYPETQYF. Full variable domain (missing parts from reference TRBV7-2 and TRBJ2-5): GAGVSQSPSNKVTEKGKDVELRCDPISGHTALYWYRQSLGQGLEFLIYFQGNSAPDKSGLPSDRFSAERTGGSVSTLTIQRTQQEDSAVYLCASSLGEYPETQYFGPGTRLLVL.

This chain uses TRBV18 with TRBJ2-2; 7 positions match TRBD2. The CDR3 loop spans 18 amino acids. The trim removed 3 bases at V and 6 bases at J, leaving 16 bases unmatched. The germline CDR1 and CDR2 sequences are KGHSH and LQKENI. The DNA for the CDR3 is TGTGCCAGCTCACCTTCACCGCCCCACGGGAGGCCGGCCGGGGAGCTGTTTTTT. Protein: CASSPSPPHGRPAGELFF.

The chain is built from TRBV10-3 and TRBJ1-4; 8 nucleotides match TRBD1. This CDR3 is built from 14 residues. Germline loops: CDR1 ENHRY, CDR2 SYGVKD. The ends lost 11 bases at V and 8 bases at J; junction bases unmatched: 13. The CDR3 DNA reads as TGTGCCCTCATACCAGGACAGGGCGACGAAAAACTGTTTTTT. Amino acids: CALIPGQGDEKLFF.

CDR3 nucleotides: TGCGCCAGCAGCCCGGAACAGGGAACAGATACGCAGTATTTT. It is translated as CASSPEQGTDTQYF. The chain uses TRBV5-1 and TRBJ2-3; D may be TRBD1 (6 bases). Trimming shortened V by 4 bases and J by 3 bases, and 12 bases separated the two germline ends. Per germline, CDR1 SGHRS and CDR2 YFSETQ. The CDR3 is 14 residues long.

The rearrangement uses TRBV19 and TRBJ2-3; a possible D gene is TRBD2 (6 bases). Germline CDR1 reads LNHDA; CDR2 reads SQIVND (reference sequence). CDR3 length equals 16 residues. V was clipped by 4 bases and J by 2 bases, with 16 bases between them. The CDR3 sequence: CASSSDLAISTDTQYF. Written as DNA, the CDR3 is TGTGCCAGTAGTAGCGACCTAGCGATATCCACAGATACGCAGTATTTT.

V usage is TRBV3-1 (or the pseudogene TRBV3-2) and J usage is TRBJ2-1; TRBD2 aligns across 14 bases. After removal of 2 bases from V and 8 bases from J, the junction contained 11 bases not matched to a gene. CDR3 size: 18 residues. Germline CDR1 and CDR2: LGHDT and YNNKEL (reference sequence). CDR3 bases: TGTGCCAGCAGCCAACTAACGGGACTAGCGGGAGATTCCTATGAGCAGTTCTTC. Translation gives CASSQLTGLAGDSYEQFF.

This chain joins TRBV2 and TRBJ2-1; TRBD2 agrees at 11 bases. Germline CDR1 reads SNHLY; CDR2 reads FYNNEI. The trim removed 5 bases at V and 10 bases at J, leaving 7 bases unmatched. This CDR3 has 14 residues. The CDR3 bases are TGTGCCAGCAGTATACTAGCGGGGGCCGGGGAGCAGTTCTTC. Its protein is CASSILAGAGEQFF.

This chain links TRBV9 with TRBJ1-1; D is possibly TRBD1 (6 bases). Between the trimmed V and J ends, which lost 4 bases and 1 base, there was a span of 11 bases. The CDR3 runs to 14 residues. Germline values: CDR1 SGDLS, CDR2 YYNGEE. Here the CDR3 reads CASSPQTGNTEAFF. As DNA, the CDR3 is TGTGCCAGCAGCCCCCAGACAGGGAACACTGAAGCTTTCTTT.